What follows describes a single TCR beta chain. What it recognizes is unknown. This sample is part of a study of T cell repertoires in cytomegalovirus infection. Each CDR3 protein gets one entry after TCRdb re-called the reads with MiXCR. The sample shows roughly 230,000 distinct CDR3 sequences, roughly 6.5% of them seen only once. Germline lookup yields CDR1 DFQATT and CDR2 SNEGSKA (reference sequence). The ends lost 6 bases at V and 5 bases at J; junction bases unmatched: 9. The CDR3 is 13 amino acids. Overall study findings and caveats: Clonotype analysis showed dominance of the ex vivo response by HLA-C-restricted CMV-specific TCR beta clonotypes.

The sample consisted of PBMCs. The sequence was collected from a human donor in good health (CMV status not recorded). Some clones in this sample may be carry-over from other donors' samples. The chain employs TRBV20-1 and TRBJ1-1; the match to TRBD1 covers 7 bases. Here the CDR3 reads CSAPDRVGTEAFF. DNA of the CDR3: TGCAGTGCACCCGACAGGGTTGGAACTGAAGCTTTCTTT.